A single count supports the clone carrying this T cell receptor (beta chain). These data come from a study of T cell changes during pregnancy in multiple sclerosis. The CDR3 spans 14 residues. V was clipped by 5 bases and J by 8 bases, with 15 bases between them. Germline-derived CDR1 and CDR2 are LGHNA and YNFKEQ. Assay: immunoSEQ multiplex PCR; the TCRdb copy retains only in-frame clones and omits some. Here the sample spans approximately 84,000 clones, about 95% being singletons. The rearrangement links TRBV4-2 to TRBJ2-2; D is uncertain. This material consisted of peripheral blood, taken in the third trimester of pregnancy. The source of this sequence is a female donor with multiple sclerosis, enrolled in a pregnancy study. The CDR3 loop is CASSSEAVSGELFF. The CDR3 DNA reads TGTGCCAGCAGCTCTGAGGCGGTGTCAGGGGAGCTGTTTTTT.